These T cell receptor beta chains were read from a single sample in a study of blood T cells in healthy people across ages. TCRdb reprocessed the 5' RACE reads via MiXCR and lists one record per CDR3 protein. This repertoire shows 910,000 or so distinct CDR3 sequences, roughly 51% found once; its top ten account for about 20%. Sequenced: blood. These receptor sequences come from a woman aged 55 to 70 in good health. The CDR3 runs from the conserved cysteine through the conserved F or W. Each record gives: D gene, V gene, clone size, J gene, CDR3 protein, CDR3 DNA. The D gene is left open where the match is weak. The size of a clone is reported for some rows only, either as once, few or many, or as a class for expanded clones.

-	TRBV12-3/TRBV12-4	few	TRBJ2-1	CASSFRPGAYNEQFF	TGTGCCAGCAGTTTCCGTCCCGGGGCCTACAATGAGCAGTTCTTC
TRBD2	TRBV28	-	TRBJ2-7	CASGGEAGGGEQYF	TGTGCCAGCGGAGGAGAGGCGGGAGGCGGCGAGCAGTACTTC
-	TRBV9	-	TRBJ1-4	CASSAQTTNEKLFF	TGTGCCAGCAGCGCACAGACAACTAATGAAAAACTGTTTTTT
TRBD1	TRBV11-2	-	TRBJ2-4	CASSLGQGFSKNIQYF	TGTGCCAGCAGCTTGGGACAGGGGTTTTCCAAAAACATTCAGTACTTC
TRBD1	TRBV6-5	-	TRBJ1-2	CAGSPDRVQGYTF	TGTGCCGGCAGCCCCGACAGGGTTCAGGGCTACACCTTC
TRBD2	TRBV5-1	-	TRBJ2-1	CASKTGTSLYNEQFF	TGCGCCAGCAAGACCGGGACTAGCCTCTACAATGAGCAGTTCTTC
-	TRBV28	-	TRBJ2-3	CAALRRFTDTQYF	TGTGCCGCCCTACGTAGGTTCACAGATACGCAGTATTTT
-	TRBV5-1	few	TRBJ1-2	CASGNTQVEEGGYTF	TGCGCCAGCGGCAACACCCAAGTTGAGGAAGGCGGCTACACCTTC
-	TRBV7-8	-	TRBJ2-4	CASSLGASVSAAKNIQYF	TGTGCCAGCAGCTTAGGGGCTAGCGTAAGCGCAGCCAAAAACATTCAGTACTTC
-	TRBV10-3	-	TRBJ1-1	CAISPTENTEAFF	TGTGCCATCAGCCCCACAGAGAACACTGAAGCTTTCTTT
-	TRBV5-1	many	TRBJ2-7	CASSWGTTGYEQYF	TGCGCCAGCAGCTGGGGGACAACCGGGTACGAGCAGTACTTC
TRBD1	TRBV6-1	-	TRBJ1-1	CASSDRDRNRAFF	TGTGCCAGCAGTGACCGGGACAGGAATCGGGCTTTCTTT
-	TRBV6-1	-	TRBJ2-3	CASTRSIVGAAGTDTQYF	TGTGCCAGCACCCGAAGTATCGTTGGGGCGGCAGGCACAGATACGCAGTATTTT
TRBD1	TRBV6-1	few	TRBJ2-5	CARSLGDPVRGRETQYF	TGTGCCAGGTCCCTCGGGGACCCTGTCAGGGGGAGAGAGACCCAGTACTTC
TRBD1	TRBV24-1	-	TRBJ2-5	CATSQGSIQETQYF	TGTGCCACCTCACAGGGGTCAATCCAAGAGACCCAGTACTTC
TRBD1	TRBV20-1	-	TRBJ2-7	CSARDRAAYEQYF	TGCAGTGCTAGGGACAGGGCGGCCTACGAGCAGTACTTC
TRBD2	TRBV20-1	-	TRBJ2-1	CSARDPGLAGENEQFF	TGCAGTGCTAGAGATCCGGGACTAGCGGGAGAAAATGAGCAGTTCTTC
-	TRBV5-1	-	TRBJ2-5	CASSLVQAAETQYF	TGCGCCAGCAGCTTGGTTCAGGCAGCGGAGACCCAGTACTTC
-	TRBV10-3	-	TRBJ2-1	CAISESRIPGNEQFF	TGTGCCATCAGTGAGTCGAGAATTCCCGGGAATGAGCAGTTCTTC
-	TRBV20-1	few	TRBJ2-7	CSAIGVDYEQYF	TGCAGTGCTATCGGGGTCGACTACGAGCAGTACTTC
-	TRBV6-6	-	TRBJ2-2	CASSYAKQGTGELFF	TGTGCCAGCAGTTACGCGAAACAGGGCACCGGGGAGCTGTTTTTT
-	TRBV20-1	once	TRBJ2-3	CSARRQFGTDTQYF	TGCAGTGCTAGACGCCAGTTCGGCACAGATACGCAGTATTTT
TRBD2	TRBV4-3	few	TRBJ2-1	CASSQFSGSSYNEQFF	TGCGCCAGCAGCCAATTTAGCGGGAGTTCCTACAATGAGCAGTTCTTC
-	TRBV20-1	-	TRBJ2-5	CSARIPGREETQYF	TGCAGTGCCAGGATCCCAGGGCGGGAAGAGACCCAGTACTTC
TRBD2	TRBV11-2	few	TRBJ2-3	CASSLVWLAGAQDTQYF	TGTGCCAGCAGCTTAGTGTGGCTAGCGGGAGCCCAAGATACGCAGTATTTT
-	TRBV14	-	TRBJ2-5	CASSQPPPTQYF	TGTGCCAGCAGCCAACCCCCGCCGACCCAGTACTTC
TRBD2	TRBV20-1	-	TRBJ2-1	CSARSGGRMNEQFF	TGCAGTGCTAGAAGTGGCGGGAGGATGAATGAGCAGTTCTTC
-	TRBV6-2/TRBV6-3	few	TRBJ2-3	CASSPARASPQYF	TGTGCCAGCAGCCCGGCCCGGGCCTCACCCCAGTATTTT
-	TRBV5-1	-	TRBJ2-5	CASSLGPLKQETQYF	TGCGCCAGCAGCTTGGGGCCCTTAAAACAGGAGACCCAGTACTTC
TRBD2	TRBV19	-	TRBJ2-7	CASSMREFSYNEQYF	TGTGCCAGTAGTATGCGGGAGTTCTCCTACAATGAGCAGTACTTC
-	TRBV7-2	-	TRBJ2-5	CASSYSRGARETQYF	TGTGCCAGCAGCTACTCTAGGGGGGCTCGGGAGACCCAGTACTTC
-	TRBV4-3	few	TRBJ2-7	CASSQLAYYEQYF	TGCGCCAGCAGCCAACTAGCCTACTACGAGCAGTACTTC
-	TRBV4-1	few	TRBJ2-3	CASSPGGRGVGRDTQYF	TGCGCCAGCAGCCCAGGAGGGAGAGGGGTTGGTAGGGATACGCAGTATTTT
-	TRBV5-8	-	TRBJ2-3	CASSLVMTDTQYF	TGTGCCAGCAGCTTGGTGATGACAGATACGCAGTATTTT
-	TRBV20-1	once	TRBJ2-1	CSATLATYNEQFF	TGCAGTGCTACCTTAGCGACATACAATGAGCAGTTCTTC
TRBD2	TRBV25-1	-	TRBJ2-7	CASSESILGGKVYEQYF	TGTGCCAGCAGTGAATCCATCTTGGGGGGGAAAGTCTACGAGCAGTACTTC
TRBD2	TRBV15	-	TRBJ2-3	CATSRGREGTGTQYF	TGTGCCACCAGCAGAGGGAGGGAGGGCACAGGTACGCAGTATTTT
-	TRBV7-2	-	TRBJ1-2	CASSPVKASPYGYTF	TGTGCCAGCAGCCCCGTAAAGGCCTCTCCCTATGGCTACACCTTC
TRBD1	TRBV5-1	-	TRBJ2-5	CASSTGTVKTQYF	TGCGCCAGCAGCACAGGGACAGTAAAGACCCAGTACTTC
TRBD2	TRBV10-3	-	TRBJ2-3	CAISTSGAITDTLYF	TGTGCCATCTCGACTAGCGGGGCGATCACAGATACGCTGTATTTT
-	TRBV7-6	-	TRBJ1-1	CASSPRVGNTEAFF	TGTGCCAGCAGCCCTCGGGTTGGGAACACTGAAGCTTTCTTT
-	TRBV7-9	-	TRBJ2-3	CASRPILGGADTQYF	TGTGCCAGCAGGCCGATTTTGGGAGGCGCAGATACGCAGTATTTT